This T cell receptor (beta chain) emerged from a study of T-cell reconstitution after alpha-beta-depleted transplantation in children. Germline values: CDR1 MDHEN, CDR2 SYDVKM. The CDR3 has 17 amino acids. V was pared by 4 bases and J by 0 bases, with 16 bases between. A TCRbeta library incorporating unique molecular identifiers was prepared. TCRdb re-called the PCR reads through MiXCR, storing one row per CDR3 protein. The data show about 610,000 distinct CDR3 sequences, with over 9.5% seen just once and about 4% held by the top ten. The receptor comes from a human donor who donated a stem cell graft to a child with acute myeloid leukemia. Sequencing was performed on PBMCs from the stem cell graft donor, taken from the stem cell graft. The chain uses TRBV28 and TRBJ1-5; D possibly corresponds to TRBD1 (5 bases). Here the CDR3 DNA reads TGTGCCAGCAGTTATAGTTTCGGCAGGGTTAGCAATCAGCCCCAGCATTTT. This codes for CASSYSFGRVSNQPQHF.